These 21 T cell receptor beta chains were all obtained from the same sample, sequenced in a study of control samples from healthy donors and cancer patients. Produced via immunoSEQ multiplex PCR; TCRdb's table is partial and in-frame only. The table records tens of thousands of clones, just over 90% of them present only once. Material for sequencing was blood. The source is a woman under 40 in good health.

The gene calls are TRBV15 and TRBJ2-5; 7 bases align to TRBD1. The CDR3 runs 15 residues. CDR1 is LNHNV, CDR2 YYDKDF, per germline (reference sequence). Trimming at V came to 3 bases and at J to 2 bases, leaving 6 bases not matched to a gene. CDR3 loop: CATSRSDRRQETQYF. CDR3 nucleotide sequence: TGTGCCACCAGCAGGTCGGACAGGAGACAAGAGACCCAGTACTTC.

The rearrangement links TRBV7-9 to TRBJ1-2; TRBD1 might be the D (6 bases). Trimming cost V 5 bases and J 4 bases, with 20 bases left between them. Germline V CDR1 and CDR2: SEHNR, FQNEAQ (reference sequence). CDR3 length: 16 residues. CDR3 region: CASSPAGTQGSYGYTF. The CDR3 bases are TGTGCCAGCAGCCCAGCGGGCACACAGGGTTCCTATGGCTACACCTTC.

This rearrangement joins TRBV19 to TRBJ2-5, with 9 nucleotides matching TRBD2. J gave up 1 base and V 6 bases, and 12 bases lay outside the gene matches. From germline, CDR1 is LNHDA and CDR2 SQIVND (reference sequence). The CDR3 has 17 amino acids. CDR3 loop: CASRGGLAGSPQETQYF. CDR3 bases: TGTGCCAGTAGGGGGGGACTAGCCGGATCGCCCCAAGAGACCCAGTACTTC.

This clone came up once. The chain combines TRBV24-1 with TRBJ2-1; TRBD2 is a possible D gene (5 bases). Trimming cost V 1 base and J 3 bases, with 12 bases left between them. Germline CDR1 reads KGHDR; CDR2 reads SFDVKD. The CDR3 length is 16 residues. CDR3 sequence: CATSDLTDAGYNEQFF. Written as DNA, the CDR3 is TGTGCCACCAGTGATTTAACGGACGCGGGCTACAATGAGCAGTTCTTC.

The sample holds a few counts of this clone. This chain uses TRBV25-1 with TRBJ2-5; D is ambiguous. CDR3 length equals 16 residues. The ends were cut back, 2 bases at V and 5 bases at J, with 18 bases in the middle. From germline, CDR1 is MGHDK and CDR2 SYGVNS. CDR3 sequence: CASSEEAPITRETQYF. The CDR3 DNA follows: TGTGCCAGCAGTGAAGAGGCGCCGATTACGAGGGAGACCCAGTACTTC.

The CDR3 DNA is TGTGCCTGGAGTGTGCAGGGACCCTACGAGCAGTACTTC. It yields the protein CAWSVQGPYEQYF. The chain is built from TRBV30 and TRBJ2-7; D might be TRBD1 or TRBD2, each matching 5 bases. Per germline, CDR1 GTSNPN and CDR2 SVGIG (reference sequence). The length of the CDR3 is 13 residues. V was trimmed by 0 bases and J by 2 bases, leaving 8 bases between them.

This clone was detected only a few times. The V call is TRBV28, the J call TRBJ1-1; 10 nucleotides agree with TRBD1. The J segment lost 8 bases and the V segment lost 1 base, leaving 4 bases of the junction unmatched. Germline V gives CDR1 MDHEN, CDR2 SYDVKM. CDR3 length equals 14 residues. CDR3 sequence: CASSLYGTGEEAFF. CDR3 coding DNA: TGTGCCAGCAGTTTATATGGGACAGGGGAAGAAGCTTTCTTT.

V gene TRBV6-1 combines with J gene TRBJ1-5; D not certain. CDR1 is MNHNS, CDR2 SASEGT, per germline. The CDR3 is made up of 12 amino acids. Between the trimmed V and J ends, which lost 2 bases and 6 bases, there was a span of 5 bases. CDR3 DNA sequence: TGTGCCAGCAGTGAATTGGTTCAGCCCCAGCATTTT. This gives the protein CASSELVQPQHF.

This clone was detected once. The chain combines TRBV11-2 with TRBJ1-4; tentative D call: TRBD1 (6 bases). V was trimmed by 3 bases and J by 4 bases, leaving 12 bases between them. CDR3 size: 15 residues. Germline CDR1 SGHAT, CDR2 FQNNGV. The CDR3 bases are TGTGCCAGCAGCTTGATACAGGGATATAATGAAAAACTGTTTTTT. Amino acid sequence: CASSLIQGYNEKLFF.

The rearrangement links TRBV19 to TRBJ2-7; 7 bases agree with TRBD1. V gave up 6 bases and J gave up 4 bases; unmatched junction bases: 15. Germline CDR1 and CDR2: LNHDA and SQIVND (reference sequence). The CDR3 sequence is 16 residues long. The CDR3 sequence: CASSEQGRLGDYEQYF. CDR3 nucleotide sequence: TGTGCCAGTAGCGAACAGGGGCGGCTTGGGGATTACGAGCAGTACTTC.

V usage is TRBV7-8 and J usage is TRBJ2-5; 10 positions match TRBD2. The CDR3 loop spans 16 amino acids. The germline gives CDR1 SGHVS, CDR2 FQNEAQ. V dropped 3 bases and J dropped 9; count of bases not matched to a gene: 13. CDR3 DNA sequence: TGTGCCAGCAGCTTGGGCCGAGGGGGGAGCGGGAGGGCCCAGTACTTC. It is translated as CASSLGRGGSGRAQYF.

The chain uses TRBV29-1 and TRBJ1-2, with TRBD1 identical over 7 bases. The CDR3 has 11 residues. J gave up 7 bases and V 4 bases, and 3 bases lay outside the gene matches. Germline V CDR1 and CDR2: SQVTM, ANQGSEA. The CDR3 region has the DNA TGCAGCGTTGCGACAGGGTTTGGCTACACCTTC. It specifies CSVATGFGYTF.

This chain links TRBV5-1 with TRBJ2-1, with TRBD2 identical over 10 bases. Germline lookup yields CDR1 SGHRS and CDR2 YFSETQ. V lost 4 bases to trimming and J lost 5 bases; unmatched junction nucleotides: 6. CDR3 length equals 15 residues. CDR3 in amino acids: CASSQTSGYNNEQFF. CDR3 nucleotides: TGCGCCAGCAGCCAGACTAGCGGGTATAACAATGAGCAGTTCTTC.

V is TRBV25-1 and J is TRBJ1-2; no clear D gene. Trimming removed 5 bases at V and 7 bases at J, with 11 bases between. This CDR3 comprises 12 residues. CDR1 and CDR2 (germline): MGHDK, SYGVNS. CDR3 DNA sequence: TGTGCCAGCAGTACCTACCAGGCTGGCTACACCTTC. Residues: CASSTYQAGYTF.

V usage is TRBV12-3 or TRBV12-4 and J usage is TRBJ1-1; D is unclear. Trimming took 2 bases from V and 7 from J, leaving 8 bases between them. This CDR3 has 12 amino acids. CDR3 sequence reads: CASSLFPIEAFF. The CDR3 coding sequence is TGTGCCAGCAGTTTATTCCCTATTGAAGCTTTCTTT.

The rearrangement uses TRBV19 and TRBJ2-2; 11 bases are a match to TRBD2. Germline-derived CDR1 and CDR2 are LNHDA and SQIVND (reference sequence). The junction had 10 bases not matched to a gene; V was cut back by 6 bases and J by 4 bases. This CDR3 contains 17 residues. The CDR3 DNA follows: TGTGCCAGTAGGGAGGGGCTAGCGGGAGGCGTCACCGGGGAGCTGTTTTTT. Amino acid sequence: CASREGLAGGVTGELFF.

The chain carries TRBV2 and TRBJ2-3, with no clear D. V lost 5 bases, J lost 1 base, and 16 bases lay in between. The germline gives CDR1 SNHLY, CDR2 FYNNEI. The CDR3 is 16 amino acids. The DNA for the CDR3 is TGTGCCAGCAGTTTTCTCTCGGTGCGTCGCACAGATACGCAGTATTTT. This sequence encodes CASSFLSVRRTDTQYF.

J is TRBJ2-5 and V is TRBV28; 7 bases are a match to TRBD2. The germline V gene has CDR1 MDHEN and CDR2 SYDVKM. This CDR3 spans 14 amino acids. The ends lost 5 bases at V and 2 bases at J; junction bases unmatched: 5. Here the CDR3 reads CASSKTSSQETQYF. CDR3 bases: TGTGCCAGCAGTAAGACTAGCTCTCAAGAGACCCAGTACTTC.

The rearrangement joins TRBV3-1 (or the pseudogene TRBV3-2) to TRBJ1-4; D is perhaps TRBD1 (5 bases). The CDR3 is made up of 16 amino acids. Germline V gene data show CDR1 as LGHDT and CDR2 as YNNKEL (reference sequence). The V and J ends lost 0 bases and 6 bases respectively, with 14 bases between them. The CDR3 DNA is TGTGCCAGCAGCCAAGATTCCAGGGTAGAAGATGAAAAACTGTTTTTT. It codes for CASSQDSRVEDEKLFF.

The V call is TRBV27, the J call TRBJ2-3, with 7 nucleotides matching TRBD2. J gave up 4 bases and V 6 bases, and 10 bases lay outside the gene matches. Germline V gene lookup returns CDR1 MNHEY and CDR2 SMNVEV (reference sequence). The length of the CDR3 is 15 residues. CDR3 protein: CASRLGGSKADTQYF. For the CDR3, the DNA is TGTGCCAGCAGGCTGGGGGGGAGTAAGGCAGATACGCAGTATTTT.

V gene TRBV5-1 combines with J gene TRBJ1-1; TRBD1 agrees at 8 bases. The CDR3 is 12 amino acids. CDR1 and CDR2 from the germline V gene are SGHRS and YFSETQ. The V segment lost 4 bases and the J segment 6 bases; nucleotides outside the gene matches: 2. The CDR3 here is CASSPGQAEAFF. In DNA form, the CDR3 reads TGCGCCAGCAGCCCGGGACAGGCTGAAGCTTTCTTT.